A selection of T cell receptor beta chains follows, all from one sample in a study of identical twins. Via MiXCR, TCRdb re-called the 5' RACE reads, giving one row per CDR3 protein. This sample has about 460,000 distinct CDR3 sequences; 12% to 15% occur once, and the top ten carry approximately 0.52%. The sample also formed part of further work on yellow fever vaccine responses in identical twins.

The source material was CD4+ T cells sorted from blood. These receptors were obtained from a woman between 18 and 29 years old in good health. The CDR3 runs from the conserved cysteine through the conserved F or W. Each record gives: V gene, J gene, D gene, clone size, CDR3 protein, CDR3 DNA. D genes are given only for firm matches. Rows give clone size only sometimes, using once, few, many, or a class for an expanded clone.

TRBV4-3	TRBJ2-3	-	-	CASSQEAGAPSTDTQYF	TGCGCCAGCAGCCAAGAGGCGGGGGCGCCTTCCACAGATACGCAGTATTTT
TRBV20-1	TRBJ1-4	-	-	CSARDLAGLGEKLFF	TGCAGTGCTAGAGATCTCGCAGGGCTGGGTGAAAAACTGTTTTTT
TRBV25-1	TRBJ2-3	-	many	CASSRRQGADTQYF	TGTGCCAGCAGCCGACGCCAGGGCGCAGATACGCAGTATTTT
TRBV20-1	TRBJ2-5	-	few	CSALNLEAVAETQYF	TGCAGTGCCCTTAATCTCGAGGCAGTCGCAGAGACCCAGTACTTC
TRBV2	TRBJ1-6	TRBD1	-	CASRLDRGKNSPLHF	TGTGCCAGCAGGCTGGACAGGGGGAAGAATTCACCCCTCCACTTT
TRBV3-1	TRBJ2-2	-	few	CASSSGRSTGELFF	TGTGCCAGCAGTTCTGGGAGAAGCACCGGGGAGCTGTTTTTT
TRBV15	TRBJ2-6	-	few	CATSRGGSSGANVLTF	TGTGCCACCAGCAGAGGGGGGTCCTCTGGGGCCAACGTCCTGACTTTC
TRBV5-1	TRBJ2-7	-	many	CASSENRVGAALAYF	TGCGCCAGCAGCGAAAACAGGGTTGGGGCAGCACTCGCGTACTTC
TRBV4-2	TRBJ2-6	TRBD1	-	CASSQDEQGAVGANVLTF	TGTGCCAGCAGCCAAGATGAACAGGGGGCAGTTGGGGCCAACGTCCTGACTTTC
TRBV28	TRBJ2-7	-	few	CASSFPRGTVSYEQYF	TGTGCCAGCAGTTTCCCCCGGGGGACGGTCTCCTACGAGCAGTACTTC
TRBV5-1	TRBJ2-3	TRBD1	few	CASSLELSTGGGYF	TGCGCCAGCAGCTTGGAATTAAGCACAGGGGGTGGATATTTT
TRBV6-1	TRBJ2-6	-	few	CASSPQGSGANVLTF	TGTGCCAGCAGTCCCCAGGGCTCTGGGGCCAACGTCCTGACTTTC
TRBV20-1	TRBJ2-7	TRBD2	few	CSARGAGFTYEQYF	TGCAGTGCTAGGGGAGCGGGGTTTACCTACGAGCAGTACTTC
TRBV2	TRBJ2-7	-	few	CASSEVQGYEQYF	TGTGCCAGCAGTGAAGTTCAGGGCTACGAGCAGTACTTC
TRBV12-3/TRBV12-4	TRBJ2-1	TRBD2	-	CATGTRTLKEQFF	TGTGCCACCGGGACTAGGACACTCAAGGAGCAGTTCTTC
TRBV29-1	TRBJ2-7	TRBD1	-	CSVRDSFYEQYF	TGCAGCGTTAGGGACAGTTTCTACGAGCAGTACTTC
TRBV12-3/TRBV12-4	TRBJ2-1	TRBD2	-	CASSSPRLAGSLRSNEQFF	TGTGCCAGCAGTTCGCCGCGACTAGCGGGGTCCTTAAGGTCGAATGAGCAGTTCTTC
TRBV27	TRBJ2-3	-	-	CASREFYGADTQYF	TGTGCCAGCAGGGAGTTCTATGGGGCAGATACGCAGTATTTT
TRBV28	TRBJ1-5	-	-	CASSSQPQGNQPQHF	TGTGCCAGCAGTTCACAACCCCAGGGGAATCAGCCCCAGCATTTT
TRBV12-3/TRBV12-4	TRBJ2-7	-	-	CASSFVGPLFEQYF	TGTGCCAGCAGTTTCGTGGGGCCCCTTTTTGAGCAGTACTTC
TRBV20-1	TRBJ2-7	-	-	CSARDQKRRGSYEQYF	TGCAGTGCTAGAGATCAAAAGCGGAGGGGCTCCTACGAGCAGTACTTC
TRBV12-3/TRBV12-4	TRBJ2-1	TRBD2	few	CASSLSSGSDEQFF	TGTGCCAGCAGTTTATCTAGCGGGAGTGATGAGCAGTTCTTC
TRBV14	TRBJ2-7	TRBD2	-	CASSQVNGGASEQYF	TGTGCCAGCAGCCAAGTCAACGGGGGGGCCAGCGAGCAGTACTTC
TRBV7-2	TRBJ2-2	TRBD1	-	CASSFKGAPITGELFF	TGTGCCAGCAGCTTCAAGGGGGCTCCAATCACCGGGGAGCTGTTTTTT
TRBV11-2	TRBJ1-1	TRBD1	-	CASSRMDRGPTEAFF	TGTGCCAGCAGCCGAATGGACAGGGGACCCACTGAAGCTTTCTTT
TRBV5-1	TRBJ2-3	-	-	CASSPVVATSTDTQYF	TGCGCCAGCAGCCCCGTGGTGGCAACTAGCACAGATACGCAGTATTTT
TRBV28	TRBJ2-1	-	-	CASSLPSGGPNNYNEQFF	TGTGCCAGCAGTTTGCCCTCCGGCGGCCCTAATAACTACAATGAGCAGTTCTTC
TRBV20-1	TRBJ2-7	-	few	CSAPTRGSSYEQYF	TGCAGTGCCCCAACCCGGGGCTCTTCCTACGAGCAGTACTTC
TRBV4-3	TRBJ2-1	-	few	CASSQELRQGYNEQFF	TGCGCCAGCAGCCAAGAGTTGAGGCAGGGCTACAATGAGCAGTTCTTC